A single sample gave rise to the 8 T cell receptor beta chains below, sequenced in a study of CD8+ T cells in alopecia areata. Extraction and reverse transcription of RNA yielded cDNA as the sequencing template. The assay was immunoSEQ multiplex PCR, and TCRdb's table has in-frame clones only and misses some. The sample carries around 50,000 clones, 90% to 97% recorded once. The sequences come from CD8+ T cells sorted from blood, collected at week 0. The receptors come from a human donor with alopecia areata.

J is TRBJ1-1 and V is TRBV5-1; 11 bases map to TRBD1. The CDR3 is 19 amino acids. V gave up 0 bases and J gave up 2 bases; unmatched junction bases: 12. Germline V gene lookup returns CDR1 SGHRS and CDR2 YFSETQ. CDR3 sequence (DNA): TGCGCCAGCAGCTTGGGGGCCGGGACTGGACAGGGGGCAAACACTGAAGCTTTCTTT. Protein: CASSLGAGTGQGANTEAFF.

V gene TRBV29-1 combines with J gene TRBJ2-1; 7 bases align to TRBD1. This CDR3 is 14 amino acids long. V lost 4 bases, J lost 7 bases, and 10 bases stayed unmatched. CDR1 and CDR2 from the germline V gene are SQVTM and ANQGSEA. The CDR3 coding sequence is TGCAGCGTTGGGGAAGGGGGCGGATGGAATGAGCAGTTCTTC. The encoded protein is CSVGEGGGWNEQFF.

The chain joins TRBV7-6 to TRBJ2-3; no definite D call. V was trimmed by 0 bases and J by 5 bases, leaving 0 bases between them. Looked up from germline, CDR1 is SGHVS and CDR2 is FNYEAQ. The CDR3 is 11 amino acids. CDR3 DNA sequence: TGTGCCAGCAGCTTAGCAGATACGCAGTATTTT. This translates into CASSLADTQYF.

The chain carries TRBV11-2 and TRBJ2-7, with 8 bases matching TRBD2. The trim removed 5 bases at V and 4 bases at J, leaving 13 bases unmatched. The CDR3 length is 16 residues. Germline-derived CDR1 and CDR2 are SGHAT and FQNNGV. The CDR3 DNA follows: TGTGCCAGCAGCCCCGGGGGGGGCAGGCAACCATACGAGCAGTACTTC. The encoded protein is CASSPGGGRQPYEQYF.

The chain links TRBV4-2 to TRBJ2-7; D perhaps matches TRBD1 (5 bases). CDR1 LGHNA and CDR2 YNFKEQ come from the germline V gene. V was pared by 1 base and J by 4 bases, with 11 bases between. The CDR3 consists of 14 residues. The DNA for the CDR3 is TGTGCCAGCAGCCAAGGCCTCCAGGGTTACGAGCAGTACTTC. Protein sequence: CASSQGLQGYEQYF.

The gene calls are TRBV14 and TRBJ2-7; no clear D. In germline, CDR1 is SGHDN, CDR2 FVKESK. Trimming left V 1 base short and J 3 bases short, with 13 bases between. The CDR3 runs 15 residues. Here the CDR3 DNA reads TGTGCCAGCAGCCAAGGGGTAGGGTCTCGCTACGAGCAGTACTTC. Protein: CASSQGVGSRYEQYF.

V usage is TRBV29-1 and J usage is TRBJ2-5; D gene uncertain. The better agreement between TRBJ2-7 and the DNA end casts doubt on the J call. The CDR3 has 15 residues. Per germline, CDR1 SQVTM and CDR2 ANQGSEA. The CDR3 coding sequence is TGCAGCGTTGAAGAGGGGTCGCGGAATTCCTACGAGCAGTACTTC. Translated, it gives CSVEEGSRNSYEQYF.

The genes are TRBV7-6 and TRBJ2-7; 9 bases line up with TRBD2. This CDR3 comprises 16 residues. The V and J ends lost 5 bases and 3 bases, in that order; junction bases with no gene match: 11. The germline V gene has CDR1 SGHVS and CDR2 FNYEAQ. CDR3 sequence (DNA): TGTGCCAGCAGCCCTGGAGTAGCGGGGGAGCTCTACGAGCAGTACTTC. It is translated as CASSPGVAGELYEQYF.